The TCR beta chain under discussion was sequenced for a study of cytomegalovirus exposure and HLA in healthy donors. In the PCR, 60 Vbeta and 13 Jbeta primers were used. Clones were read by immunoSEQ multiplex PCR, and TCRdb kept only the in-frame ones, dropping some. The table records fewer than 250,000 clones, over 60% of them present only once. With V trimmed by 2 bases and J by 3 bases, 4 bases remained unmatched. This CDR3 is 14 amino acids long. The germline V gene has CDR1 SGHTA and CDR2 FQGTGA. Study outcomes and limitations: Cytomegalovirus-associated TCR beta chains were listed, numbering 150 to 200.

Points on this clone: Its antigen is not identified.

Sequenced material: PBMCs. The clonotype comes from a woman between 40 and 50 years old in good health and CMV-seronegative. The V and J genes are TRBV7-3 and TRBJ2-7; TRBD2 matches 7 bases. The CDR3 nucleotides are TGTGCCAGCAGCTTATATGGGGGGGGCTACGAGCAGTACTTC. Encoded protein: CASSLYGGGYEQYF.